Described below is a single T cell receptor beta chain sequence and its context. Profiling relied on immunoSEQ multiplex PCR, and the TCRdb table lists in-frame clones only, not all of them. This table has about half a million clones, approximately 90% appearing once. The data are from a study of blood T cell repertoires in COVID-19. The CDR3 length is 16 residues. Germline V gene data show CDR1 as LNHDA and CDR2 as SQIVND (reference sequence). The V and J ends lost 5 bases and 2 bases, in that order; junction bases with no gene match: 9. V usage is TRBV19 and J usage is TRBJ2-3; 8 nucleotides match TRBD2. The sequenced sample consisted of PBMCs or T cells enriched from blood (not recorded which). This TCR came from a woman aged 55-75 years who had recovered from COVID-19. CDR3 nucleotides: TGTGCCAGTAGTCCCTTCTTAGCGGGGACCACAGATACGCAGTATTTT. Its protein is CASSPFLAGTTDTQYF.